Given below is one TCR beta chain in context. Its antigen is currently not known. No per-base quality is available; no much larger clone lies one base away. Whole blood was collected in K2EDTA tubes by collaborating institutions according to the institutions' own protocols. For TCRbeta analysis, collaborator samples were shipped as frozen whole blood, as isolated PBMCs, or as DNA extracted from either sample type. The data derive from a study of blood T cell repertoires in COVID-19 (dated by TCRdb to between 2020 and 2021). For the wider study: Collaborator samples came from the United States, Italy and Spain and covered acute and convalescent phases of COVID-19. A de-identified subject ID, COVID-19 status, age in years and sex were almost always included in the sample metadata. Deeply sampled blood TCRbeta repertoires from subjects exposed to, actively infected with, or recovered from COVID-19 were included in the dataset. The repertoires were made available in a free public database intended to serve as a resource for research on the immune response to SARS-CoV-2. The material from the prospective study consisted of cDNA or gDNA derived from T cells, B-cell-depleted T cells, or PBMCs. Where available, HLA class I and class II types were taken from metadata supplied by the sample provider and were not determined by assay-based typing. The samples were drawn from the first 160 participants of the ongoing ImmuneRACE study and from some 1,300 subjects provided by 6 global collaborators. What the work shows at the level of the full study, not this receptor alone: The quantity of clinical and demographic metadata differed by source and by participant and was supplied without curation.

Sequences SGDLS (CDR1) and YYNGEE (CDR2) are obtained from the germline V gene. A distance of 21 bases separates the germline ends of V and J, which lose 0 bases and 1 base respectively. Counted from cysteine to phenylalanine, this CDR3 has 19 amino acids. Only CDR3 DNA remains: 57 bases, in frame from the first base. TCRbeta CDR3 regions were amplified from genomic DNA by means of the immunoSEQ Assay, a bias-controlled multiplex PCR. On the authors' methods: Within the assay, amplification of reference gene primers was used to estimate how many nucleated cells each sample contained. To quantify the absolute abundance of each unique TCRbeta CDR3 rearrangement, sequence reads were collapsed and filtered. For each sample, productive Simpson clonality was calculated as the square root of Simpson's diversity index across productive rearrangements. TCRdb stores this immuneACCESS table with in-frame sequences only. Part of the clones is absent; in the studies checked, under half of the shortfall reflects unresolved V genes, and no reason is known for the rest. For V, J and clone size, that table is used; D and trimming come from the DNA. The sample data list roughly 76,000 clones, and roughly 70% of these were observed just once. 20% to 25% of the sample rests with the top ten.

Sequenced input: peripheral blood. The rearrangement combines TRBV9 with TRBJ2-3, with TRBD1 tentatively as D gene (7 bases match). The sequence was collected from a man between 70 and 80 years old with acute or convalescent COVID-19. CDR3 reads: CASSVGQISTGEGTDTQYF. The sequenced DNA: TGTGCCAGCAGCGTAGGTCAGATTAGTACAGGGGAGGGCACAGATACGCAGTATTTT.